Listed below are T cell receptor beta chains from one sample, sequenced in a study of blood T cell repertoires in COVID-19. Here immunoSEQ multiplex PCR was the method, and the copy in TCRdb shows in-frame clones only, minus some. Among under 300,000 clones listed, 70% to 90% were seen once. Sequenced sample: peripheral blood. The receptors were sampled from a woman aged 40 to 49 who had recovered from COVID-19. The CDR3 runs from the conserved cysteine through the conserved F or W. Each record gives: CDR3 length, J gene, V gene, D gene, clone size, CDR3 DNA, CDR3 protein. The D gene is left open where the match is weak. Clone size is shown for a subset of rows, as once, few, many or a class of expanded clone.

length: 15; J: TRBJ2-1; V: TRBV19; D: NA; size: few; DNA: TGTGCCAGTAGTATAGGTTTTGAGGTGTACAATGAGCAGTTCTTC; CDR3: CASSIGFEVYNEQFF
length: 18; J: TRBJ2-6; V: TRBV5-6; D: TRBD2; size: NA; DNA: TGTGCCAGCCGCAATCGCAGGCGGGAGTGGGTTGGGGCCAACGTCCTGACTTTC; CDR3: CASRNRRREWVGANVLTF
length: 18; J: TRBJ2-6; V: TRBV25-1; D: TRBD2; size: NA; DNA: TGTGCCAGCAGTGAACCAAGGGGAGGGACCGTTGGGGCCAACGTCCTGACTTTC; CDR3: CASSEPRGGTVGANVLTF
length: 17; J: TRBJ2-7; V: TRBV18; D: NA; size: few; DNA: TGTGCCAGCTCAACCAACCCGCCAGGCGTTAGTTCCTACGAGCAGTACTTC; CDR3: CASSTNPPGVSSYEQYF
length: 13; J: TRBJ1-5; V: TRBV30; D: TRBD1; size: NA; DNA: TGTGCCTGGAGTGGGAGGGGGCTTCAGCCCCAGCATTTT; CDR3: CAWSGRGLQPQHF
length: 17; J: TRBJ1-6; V: TRBV30; D: TRBD1; size: NA; DNA: TGTGCCTGGAGTGTGAGTAGGGGGCTGGAAAATAATTCACCCCTCCACTTT; CDR3: CAWSVSRGLENNSPLHF
length: 12; J: TRBJ1-3; V: TRBV29-1; D: NA; size: NA; DNA: TGCAGCGTTGAAGGGCCTGGAAACACCATATATTTT; CDR3: CSVEGPGNTIYF
length: 13; J: TRBJ2-7; V: TRBV11-3; D: NA; size: many; DNA: TGTGCCAGCGGGCCGGGAGTACCCTACGAGCAGTACTTC; CDR3: CASGPGVPYEQYF
length: 14; J: TRBJ2-2; V: TRBV28; D: TRBD1; size: NA; DNA: TGTGCCAGCAGGGGACAGCCAAACACCGGGGAGCTGTTTTTT; CDR3: CASRGQPNTGELFF
length: 15; J: TRBJ2-5; V: TRBV4-3; D: TRBD1; size: NA; DNA: TGCGCCAGCAGCCAAGGTCCGACAGGGGAAGAGACCCAGTACTTC; CDR3: CASSQGPTGEETQYF
length: 16; J: TRBJ2-3; V: TRBV19; D: TRBD1; size: NA; DNA: TGTGCCAGTAGTCCACGACAGGGAAGGGCCACAGATACGCAGTATTTT; CDR3: CASSPRQGRATDTQYF
length: 15; J: TRBJ2-7; V: TRBV19; D: NA; size: NA; DNA: TGTGCCAGTACCAGAGGCGGGACTGGGGCCTACGAGCAGTACTTC; CDR3: CASTRGGTGAYEQYF
length: 14; J: TRBJ2-4; V: TRBV11-3; D: NA; size: NA; DNA: TGTGCCAGCAGCGGGCAGGGGGCCAAAAACATTCAGTACTTC; CDR3: CASSGQGAKNIQYF
length: 16; J: TRBJ2-1; V: TRBV9; D: TRBD2; size: NA; DNA: TGTGCCAGCAGCCAGACCACTAGCGGGGAATTCAATGAGCAGTTCTTC; CDR3: CASSQTTSGEFNEQFF
length: 14; J: TRBJ2-7; V: TRBV6-7; D: NA; size: NA; DNA: TGTGCCAGCAGTTACGAGACAGAAGCCTACGAGCAGTACTTC; CDR3: CASSYETEAYEQYF
length: 16; J: TRBJ2-7; V: TRBV4-1; D: TRBD2; size: NA; DNA: TGCGCCAGCAGCCAAGTTAGGACTAGTGTATCCTACGAGCAGTACTTC; CDR3: CASSQVRTSVSYEQYF
length: 13; J: TRBJ1-2; V: TRBV12-3/TRBV12-4; D: NA; size: NA; DNA: TGTGCCAGCAGTTTAGTAGGGGGATATGGTTACACCTTC; CDR3: CASSLVGGYGYTF
length: 18; J: TRBJ2-1; V: TRBV4-1; D: TRBD2; size: NA; DNA: TGCGCCAGCAGCCAACAGGTTGCTGCTAGCGGGATGCGGGCTGAGCAGTTCTTC; CDR3: CASSQQVAASGMRAEQFF
length: 16; J: TRBJ1-6; V: TRBV19; D: TRBD1; size: NA; DNA: TGTGCCAGTAGTATAACCGGGACAGGGGGCGATTCACCCCTCCACTTT; CDR3: CASSITGTGGDSPLHF
length: 14; J: TRBJ1-6; V: TRBV19; D: NA; size: NA; DNA: TGTGCCAGTAGTATACCCTCCCAGAATTCACCCCTCCACTTT; CDR3: CASSIPSQNSPLHF
length: 13; J: TRBJ2-3; V: TRBV11-2; D: NA; size: NA; DNA: TGTGCCAGCAGCTTATCGGGGTCAGATACGCAGTATTTT; CDR3: CASSLSGSDTQYF
length: 17; J: TRBJ2-5; V: TRBV6-2/TRBV6-3; D: TRBD2; size: NA; DNA: TGTGCCAGCAGCCCGGCTAAGGGACTAGCGGGAAAAGAGACCCAGTACTTC; CDR3: CASSPAKGLAGKETQYF
length: 17; J: TRBJ2-6; V: TRBV18; D: TRBD1; size: NA; DNA: TGTGCCAGCTCACCGTCACAGGGGGCGGGCGGGGCCAACGTCCTGACTTTC; CDR3: CASSPSQGAGGANVLTF
length: 14; J: TRBJ2-7; V: TRBV14; D: NA; size: few; DNA: TGTGCCAGCAGCCAACAGGGGATGGGCTACGAGCAGTACTTC; CDR3: CASSQQGMGYEQYF
length: 14; J: TRBJ2-1; V: TRBV24-1; D: NA; size: NA; DNA: TGTGCCACCAGTGATTTGACAGAAAGGTATGAGCAGTTCTTC; CDR3: CATSDLTERYEQFF
length: 12; J: TRBJ1-2; V: TRBV7-9; D: NA; size: NA; DNA: TGTGCCAGCAGCTTTAGATCTTATGGCTACACCTTC; CDR3: CASSFRSYGYTF
length: 16; J: TRBJ1-1; V: TRBV19; D: TRBD1; size: NA; DNA: TGTGCCAGTAGTATAGAAACTGGGACAGGGAGGACTGAAGCTTTCTTT; CDR3: CASSIETGTGRTEAFF
length: 12; J: TRBJ2-4; V: TRBV12-3/TRBV12-4; D: NA; size: NA; DNA: TGTGCCAGCAGTTTTGACACAAACATTCAGTACTTC; CDR3: CASSFDTNIQYF
length: 15; J: TRBJ1-1; V: TRBV6-2/TRBV6-3; D: NA; size: NA; DNA: TGTGCCAGCAGGCCTACAGGGCAGGGGAACACTGAAGCTTTCTTT; CDR3: CASRPTGQGNTEAFF
length: 15; J: TRBJ2-7; V: TRBV9; D: TRBD2; size: NA; DNA: TGTGCCAGCAGCGTGGATGCGGGAGGGCCCTACGAGCAGTACTTC; CDR3: CASSVDAGGPYEQYF